These 4 T cell receptor beta chains were all obtained from the same sample, sequenced in a study of blood T cell repertoires in COVID-19. Some clones are missing from TCRdb's copy, which holds only in-frame ones; the method was immunoSEQ multiplex PCR. The sample carries about 28,000 clones, roughly nine tenths recorded once. Material for sequencing was peripheral blood. The origin of the receptors is a human donor in a cohort sampled during active COVID-19.

The chain has TRBV2 and TRBJ2-1; 12 bases are a match to TRBD2. From germline, CDR1 is SNHLY and CDR2 FYNNEI. The trim removed 6 bases at V and 8 bases at J, leaving 8 bases unmatched. The CDR3 spans 15 residues. CDR3 residues: CASRASGGALYEQFF. CDR3 sequence (DNA): TGTGCCAGCAGAGCTAGCGGGGGGGCGTTGTATGAGCAGTTCTTC.

A word on this clone: The junction does not match germline at one end; this may be a read error. This chain links TRBV18 with TRBJ2-5; D is unresolved. The germline gives CDR1 KGHSH, CDR2 LQKENI. This CDR3 contains 12 residues. CDR3 DNA sequence: TGTGCCAGCTCACCTGCGTCGGCTAGTCCACACTTC. Protein: CASSPASASPHF.

This clone occurred once. This chain links TRBV6-5 with TRBJ1-1, with 8 bases that match TRBD1. CDR3 length: 15 residues. V lost 0 bases and J lost 5; bases outside the gene matches: 5. Germline V gene data show CDR1 as MNHEY and CDR2 as SVGAGI. CDR3 sequence (DNA): TGTGCCAGCAGTTACTCGAGGACAGGGTCGACTGAAGCTTTCTTT. Protein sequence: CASSYSRTGSTEAFF.

This chain uses TRBV5-1 with TRBJ2-3; 7 nucleotides align to TRBD1. Losses at the gene ends were 6 bases for V and 2 bases for J; bases not matched to a gene: 6. The CDR3 loop spans 14 amino acids. The germline gives CDR1 SGHRS, CDR2 YFSETQ. DNA for the CDR3: TGCGCCAGCACCTACAGGGGATTCACAGATACGCAGTATTTT. Protein product: CASTYRGFTDTQYF.